These T cell receptor beta chains were read from a single sample in a study of response to subunit inactivated influenza vaccine. TCRdb used MiXCR to reprocess the RT-PCR reads, holding one entry per CDR3 protein. The sample includes more than 500,000 distinct CDR3 sequences, around 11% of them seen just once. This sample was also put to use in a study of T cells expressing NK-cell markers.

The material was PBMCs from blood, obtained on the day of vaccination. The receptors were sampled from a middle-aged man who received an inactivated influenza vaccine. The CDR3 runs from the conserved cysteine through the conserved F or W. A D gene is named only where the DNA matches it firmly. Where a row states a size, it is once, few, many or the class of an expanded clone; other rows omit it.

12	.	TRBV29-1	TRBJ1-1	many	TGCAGCGTTGGAGGGGCCGGCACTGAAGCTTTCTTT	CSVGGAGTEAFF
15	.	TRBV12-3/TRBV12-4	TRBJ1-5	.	TGTGCCAGCAGGTTGGGGCGTGACAACAATCAGCCCCAGCATTTT	CASRLGRDNNQPQHF
18	.	TRBV7-8	TRBJ2-1	.	TGTGCCAGCAGCACCCTCCCTAGGCAGGGCCGAGGGGACAATGAGCAGTTCTTC	CASSTLPRQGRGDNEQFF
13	TRBD1	TRBV3-1	TRBJ2-7	many	TGTGCCAGCAGCCAGTCCGGGACAGGGGCGCAGTACTTC	CASSQSGTGAQYF
15	TRBD1	TRBV12-3/TRBV12-4	TRBJ2-3	.	TGTGCCAGCAGTTTGGCAGGGGGTTATTCAGATACGCAGTATTTT	CASSLAGGYSDTQYF
14	.	TRBV4-3	TRBJ2-7	few	TGCGCCAGCAGCCAAGTAGTGGGGGGAACTGGGCAGTACTTC	CASSQVVGGTGQYF
18	.	TRBV6-2/TRBV6-3	TRBJ2-5	.	TGTGCCAGCAGGCCCATCCCGAGGGGGGCCGTTTTACAAGAGACCCAGTACTTC	CASRPIPRGAVLQETQYF
21	TRBD2	TRBV12-3/TRBV12-4	TRBJ2-1	many	TGTGCCAGCAGTTTAGTGAACAGGTTAGCGGGAGGCGGGGGGGCCTACAATGAGCAGTTCTTC	CASSLVNRLAGGGGAYNEQFF
15	TRBD2	TRBV5-1	TRBJ2-3	few	TGCGCCAGCAGCTTGGCGGGACTAGCCCCAGATACGCAGTATTTT	CASSLAGLAPDTQYF
15	.	TRBV28	TRBJ2-1	few	TGTGCCAGCAGTCCTCATGGCAGGTCCGCCAATGAGCAGTTCTTC	CASSPHGRSANEQFF
14	TRBD2	TRBV20-1	TRBJ2-1	.	TGCAGAGTAGTTAGGGCTAGCGGGTACAATGAGCAGTTCTTC	CRVVRASGYNEQFF
16	.	TRBV5-1	TRBJ2-6	.	TGCGCCAGCAGCCCACGGACAGCTCGGGAAGCCAACGTCCTGACTTTC	CASSPRTAREANVLTF
15	.	TRBV28	TRBJ1-5	few	TGTGCCAGCAGTCCTACCGACGGCTACAATCAGCCCCAGCATTTT	CASSPTDGYNQPQHF
17	TRBD2	TRBV20-1	TRBJ2-5	.	TGCTGTGCTAGAGATAGGAGCGGGAGGGCCGTTGGAGAGACCCAGTACTTC	CCARDRSGRAVGETQYF
15	TRBD2	TRBV20-1	TRBJ2-5	.	TGCAGTGCTACTAACCGACTAGCGGGAGGAGAGACCCAGTACTTC	CSATNRLAGGETQYF
15	TRBD1	TRBV12-3/TRBV12-4	TRBJ2-1	few	TGTGCCAGCAGTTACTCGGGACAGCCAGGGAAGGAGCAGTTCTTC	CASSYSGQPGKEQFF
14	.	TRBV18	TRBJ1-2	few	TGTGCCAGCTCACCACGGGCCACAAACTATGGCTACACCTTC	CASSPRATNYGYTF
18	.	TRBV6-5	TRBJ2-6	.	TGTGCCAGCAGTTTCCGGGACAACTTGCTCTCTGGGGCCAACGTCCTGACTTTC	CASSFRDNLLSGANVLTF
15	.	TRBV4-1	TRBJ1-2	few	TGCGCCAGCAGCCAAGGCGGCGGTGAAGGGTATGGCTACACCTTC	CASSQGGGEGYGYTF
14	TRBD1	TRBV20-1	TRBJ1-6	.	TGCAGTGCTAGTGAACCGGGACAGGCCTCACCCCTCCACTTT	CSASEPGQASPLHF
14	.	TRBV5-5	TRBJ2-7	.	TGTGCCAGCAGTTTGATCAGTGGCTCCTACGAGCAGTACTTC	CASSLISGSYEQYF
14	TRBD1	TRBV20-1	TRBJ2-3	few	TGCAGTGCTAGAGACAGGGGGATCGCAGATACGCAGTATTTT	CSARDRGIADTQYF
14	.	TRBV20-1	TRBJ2-5	.	TGCAGTGCGAGACAGGTTAGAAGGCAAGAGACCCAGTACTTC	CSARQVRRQETQYF
14	TRBD2	TRBV6-2/TRBV6-3	TRBJ2-1	few	TGTGCCAGCAGTTTAACGGGAGGGTACAGTGAGCAGTTCTTC	CASSLTGGYSEQFF